Reported below is one TCR beta chain. Its antigen is still unknown. The entry originates in a study of cytomegalovirus exposure and HLA in healthy donors. The study's findings and limits: V- and J-gene trimming of TCR beta was linked (in a later analysis) to a missense DCLRE1C variant. TCR beta V segments were, for the most part, productive about 87% or about 30% of the time in an earlier analysis. An assumption of roughly uniform sequencing depth across donors underlay the presence/absence analyses. There was a cluster of highly shared sequence variants that was likely a sequencing artifact.

Germline CDR1 is MDHEN and CDR2 is SYDVKM. The CDR3 length is 13 residues. Between the trimmed V and J ends, which lost 5 bases and 6 bases, there was a span of 14 bases. The PCR had 60 Vbeta and 13 Jbeta primers. Repertoires were generated with immunoSEQ multiplex PCR, while TCRdb's copy carries only in-frame clones and drops some. Of more than 90,000 clones listed, roughly 80% were seen once; the top ten hold 1.5% to 2.5%. The sequenced material came from PBMCs. The receptor was isolated from a man aged 35-49 years in good health and CMV-seronegative. The rearrangement joins TRBV28 to TRBJ2-7; D remains unclear. CDR3 region: CASSRLLSGEQYF. In DNA form, the CDR3 reads TGTGCCAGCAGTCGTCTTTTGTCGGGCGAGCAGTACTTC.